The clone carrying this T cell receptor (beta chain) was seen repeatedly, ten times or more. The target antigen is unknown. Individual cDNA molecules were tagged with unique molecular identifiers. TCRdb re-called the 5' RACE reads through MiXCR, storing one row per CDR3 protein. This table has tens of thousands of distinct CDR3 sequences, under 11% appearing once. The sample comes from a study of early T cells in non-severe SARS-CoV-2 infection. In the study overall: Sequencing targeted bulk RNA from unsorted whole blood, leaving chains unpaired. Study observations and caveats: Reliance on VDJdb matching favored anti-spike CD8 responses; private and CD4 specificities were missed.

The length of the CDR3 is 14 residues. V dropped 0 bases and J dropped 3 bases, with 7 bases sitting between them. This clonotype was obtained from an adult who was a healthcare worker with PCR-confirmed SARS-CoV-2 infection or an uninfected control (not recorded which). The chain has TRBV5-7 and TRBJ2-4; D is ambiguous. TRBV5-7 has ORF status, its function being uncertain. The sequenced material came from whole blood. The CDR3 nucleotides read TGTGCCAGCAGCTTGGTTCCCAGCAAAAACATTCAGTACTTC. It yields the protein CASSLVPSKNIQYF.